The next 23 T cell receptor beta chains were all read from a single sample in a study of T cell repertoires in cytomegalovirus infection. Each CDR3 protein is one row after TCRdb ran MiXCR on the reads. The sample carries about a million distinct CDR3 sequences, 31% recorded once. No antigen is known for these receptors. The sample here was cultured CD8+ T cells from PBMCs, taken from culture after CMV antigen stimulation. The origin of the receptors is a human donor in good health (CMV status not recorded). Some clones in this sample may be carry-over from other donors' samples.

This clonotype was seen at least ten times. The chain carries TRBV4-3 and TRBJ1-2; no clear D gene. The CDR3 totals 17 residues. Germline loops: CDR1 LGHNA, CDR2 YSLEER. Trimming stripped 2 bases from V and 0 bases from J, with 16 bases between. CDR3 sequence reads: CASSQKTQRTANYGYTF. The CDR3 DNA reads TGCGCCAGCAGCCAAAAAACCCAACGAACAGCTAACTATGGCTACACCTTC.

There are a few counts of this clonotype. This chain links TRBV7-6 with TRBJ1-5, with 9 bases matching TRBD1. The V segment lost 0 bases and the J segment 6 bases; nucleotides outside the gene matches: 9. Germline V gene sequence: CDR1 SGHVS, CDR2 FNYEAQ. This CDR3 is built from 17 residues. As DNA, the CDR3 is TGTGCCAGCAGCTTAGCAGTGGGGACAGGGAGGGGTCAGCCCCAGCATTTT. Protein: CASSLAVGTGRGQPQHF. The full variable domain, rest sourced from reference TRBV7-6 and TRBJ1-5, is GAGVSQSPRYKVTKRGQDVALRCDPISGHVSLYWYRQALGQGPEFLTYFNYEAQQDKSGLPNDRFSAERPEGSISTLTIQRTEQRDSAMYRCASSLAVGTGRGQPQHFGDGTRLSIL.

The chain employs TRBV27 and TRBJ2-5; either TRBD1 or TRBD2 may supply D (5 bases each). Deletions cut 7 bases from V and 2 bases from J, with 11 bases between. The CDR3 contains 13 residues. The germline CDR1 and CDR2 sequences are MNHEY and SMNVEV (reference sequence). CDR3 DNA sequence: TGTGCCAGCAAAGGATGGGGGCAAGAGACCCAGTACTTC. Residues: CASKGWGQETQYF.

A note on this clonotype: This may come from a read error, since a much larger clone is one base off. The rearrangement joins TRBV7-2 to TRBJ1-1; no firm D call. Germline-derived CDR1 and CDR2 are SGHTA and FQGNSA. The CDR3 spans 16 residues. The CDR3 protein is CANSFSGKIMNTEAFF. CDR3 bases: TGTGCCAACAGCTTTTCCGGAAAGATCATGAACACTGAAGCTTTCTTT.

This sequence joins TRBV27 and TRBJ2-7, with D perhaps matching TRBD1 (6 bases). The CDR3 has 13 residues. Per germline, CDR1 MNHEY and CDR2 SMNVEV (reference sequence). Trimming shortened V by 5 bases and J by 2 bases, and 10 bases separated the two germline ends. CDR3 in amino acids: CASSGTITYEQYF. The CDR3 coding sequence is TGTGCCAGCAGTGGGACAATCACCTACGAGCAGTACTTC.

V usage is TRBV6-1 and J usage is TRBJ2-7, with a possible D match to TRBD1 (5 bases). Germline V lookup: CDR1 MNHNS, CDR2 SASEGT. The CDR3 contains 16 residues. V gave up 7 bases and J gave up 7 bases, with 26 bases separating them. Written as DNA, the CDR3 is TGTGCCAGCACCCCCCTTTGGGGCAGTCGGTATACGGAGCAGTACTTC. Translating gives CASTPLWGSRYTEQYF.

The CDR3 loop is CATAPGTYSNQPQHF. CDR3 nucleotide sequence: TGTGCCACCGCCCCCGGGACATATAGCAATCAGCCCCAGCATTTT. The chain recombines TRBV27 with TRBJ1-5; D perhaps matches TRBD1 (6 bases). Trimming stripped 10 bases from V and 0 bases from J, with 16 bases between. The germline V gene encodes CDR1 MNHEY and CDR2 SMNVEV (reference sequence). The CDR3 totals 15 residues.

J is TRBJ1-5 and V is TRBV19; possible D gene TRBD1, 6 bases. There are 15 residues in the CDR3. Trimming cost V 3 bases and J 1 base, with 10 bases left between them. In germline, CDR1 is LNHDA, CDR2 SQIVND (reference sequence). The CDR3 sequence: CASSIWTASNQPQHF. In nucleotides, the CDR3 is TGTGCCAGTAGTATCTGGACAGCCAGCAATCAGCCCCAGCATTTT.

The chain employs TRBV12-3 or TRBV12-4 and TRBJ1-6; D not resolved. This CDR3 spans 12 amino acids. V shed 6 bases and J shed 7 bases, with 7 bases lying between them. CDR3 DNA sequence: TGTGCCAGCAGGGCCGTGAATTCACCCCTCCACTTT. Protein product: CASRAVNSPLHF.

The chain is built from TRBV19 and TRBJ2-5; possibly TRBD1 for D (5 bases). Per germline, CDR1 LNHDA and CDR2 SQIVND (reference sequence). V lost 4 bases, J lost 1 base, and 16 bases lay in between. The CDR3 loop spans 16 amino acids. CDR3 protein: CASSKGVVNSQETQYF. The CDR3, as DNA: TGTGCCAGTAGTAAAGGGGTCGTGAACAGCCAAGAGACCCAGTACTTC.

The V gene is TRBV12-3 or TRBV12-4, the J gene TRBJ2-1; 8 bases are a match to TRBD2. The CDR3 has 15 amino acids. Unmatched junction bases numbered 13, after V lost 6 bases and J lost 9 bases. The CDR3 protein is CASRTVGGAIGEQFF. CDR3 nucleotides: TGTGCCAGCAGAACGGTCGGGGGGGCAATCGGTGAGCAGTTCTTC.

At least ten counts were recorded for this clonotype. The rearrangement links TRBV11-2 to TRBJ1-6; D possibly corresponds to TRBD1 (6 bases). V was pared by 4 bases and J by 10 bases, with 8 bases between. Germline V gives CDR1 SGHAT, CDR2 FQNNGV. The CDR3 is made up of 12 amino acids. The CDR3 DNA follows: TGTGCCAGCAGCTCCAGGGGATCACCCCTCCACTTT. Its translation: CASSSRGSPLHF.

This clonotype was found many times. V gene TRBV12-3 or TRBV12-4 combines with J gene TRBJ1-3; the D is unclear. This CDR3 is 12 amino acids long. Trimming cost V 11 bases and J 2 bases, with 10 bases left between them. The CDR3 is CAAPQPGNTIYF. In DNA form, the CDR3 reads TGTGCCGCCCCCCAACCTGGAAACACCATATATTTT.

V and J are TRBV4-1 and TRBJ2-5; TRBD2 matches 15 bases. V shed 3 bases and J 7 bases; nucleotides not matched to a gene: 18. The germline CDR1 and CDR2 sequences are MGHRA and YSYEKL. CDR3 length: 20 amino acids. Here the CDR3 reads CASSHNPGTSGGPSRGTQYF. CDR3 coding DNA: TGCGCCAGCAGCCATAACCCCGGGACTAGCGGGGGGCCCTCGCGGGGGACCCAGTACTTC.

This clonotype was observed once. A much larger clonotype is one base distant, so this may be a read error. The CDR3 coding sequence is TGTGCCAGCAGCTCGGTTGATGTGGGGGGCACAGATACGCAGTATTTT. This sequence encodes CASSSVDVGGTDTQYF. This chain links TRBV7-6 with TRBJ2-3; perhaps D is TRBD1 or TRBD2 (5 bases each). Trimming removed 4 bases at V and 1 base at J, with 15 bases between. The CDR3 is 16 residues long. Germline V gene lookup returns CDR1 SGHVS and CDR2 FNYEAQ.

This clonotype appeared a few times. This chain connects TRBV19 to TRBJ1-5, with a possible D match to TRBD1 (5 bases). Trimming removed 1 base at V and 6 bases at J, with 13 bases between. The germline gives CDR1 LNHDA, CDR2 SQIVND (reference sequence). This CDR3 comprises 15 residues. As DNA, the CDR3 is TGTGCCAGTAGTATAGCCGGGCAGGGACTTCAGCCCCAGCATTTT. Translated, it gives CASSIAGQGLQPQHF.

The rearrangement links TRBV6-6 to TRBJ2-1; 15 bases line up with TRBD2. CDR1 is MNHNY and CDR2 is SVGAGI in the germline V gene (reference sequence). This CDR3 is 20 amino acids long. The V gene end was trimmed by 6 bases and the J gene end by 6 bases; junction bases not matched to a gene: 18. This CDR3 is CASRGDWTSGGGPYTNEQFF. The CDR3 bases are TGTGCCAGCAGAGGGGACTGGACTAGCGGGGGGGGCCCCTACACCAATGAGCAGTTCTTC.

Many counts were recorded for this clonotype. The CDR3, as DNA: TGCGCCAGCAGCTTGGAAGGGACGGACTACAATGAGCAGTTCTTC. This gives the protein CASSLEGTDYNEQFF. The chain links TRBV5-1 to TRBJ2-1; D may match TRBD1 or TRBD2 (5 bases each). The V gene's germline CDR1 is SGHRS and CDR2 YFSETQ. The CDR3 extends over 15 amino acids. Trimming took off 0 bases at V and 3 bases at J, with 10 bases between the two ends.

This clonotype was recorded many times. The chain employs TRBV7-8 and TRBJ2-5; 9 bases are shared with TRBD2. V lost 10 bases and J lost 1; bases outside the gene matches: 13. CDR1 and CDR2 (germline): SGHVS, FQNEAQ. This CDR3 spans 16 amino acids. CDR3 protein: CATTVGIAGAQETQYF. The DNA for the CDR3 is TGTGCCACCACCGTAGGTATAGCGGGGGCCCAAGAGACCCAGTACTTC.

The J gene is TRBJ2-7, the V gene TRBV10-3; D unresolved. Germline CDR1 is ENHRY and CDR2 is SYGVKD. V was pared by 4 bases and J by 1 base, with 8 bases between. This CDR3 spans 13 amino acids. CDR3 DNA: TGTGCCATCAGTGTGGGCAGATCCTACGAGCAGTACGTC. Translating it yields CAISVGRSYEQYV.

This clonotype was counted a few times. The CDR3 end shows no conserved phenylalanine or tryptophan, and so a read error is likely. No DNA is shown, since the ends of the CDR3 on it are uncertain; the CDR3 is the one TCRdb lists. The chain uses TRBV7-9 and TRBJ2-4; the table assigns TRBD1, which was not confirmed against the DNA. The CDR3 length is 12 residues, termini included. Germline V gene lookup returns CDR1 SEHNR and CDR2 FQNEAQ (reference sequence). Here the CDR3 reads CASSLAGTPPRL.

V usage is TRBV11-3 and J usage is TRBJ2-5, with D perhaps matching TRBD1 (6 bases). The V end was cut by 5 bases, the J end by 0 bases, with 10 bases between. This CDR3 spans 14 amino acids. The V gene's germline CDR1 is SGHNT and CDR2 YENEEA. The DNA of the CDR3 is TGTGCCAGCAGCACCCGACAGGACCAAGAGACCCAGTACTTC. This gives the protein CASSTRQDQETQYF. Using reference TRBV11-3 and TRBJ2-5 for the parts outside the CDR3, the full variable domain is EAGVVQSPRYKIIEKKQPVAFWCNPISGHNTLYWYLQNLGQGPELLIRYENEEAVDDSQLPKDRFSAERLKGVDSTLKIQPAELGDSAVYLCASSTRQDQETQYFGPGTRLLVL.

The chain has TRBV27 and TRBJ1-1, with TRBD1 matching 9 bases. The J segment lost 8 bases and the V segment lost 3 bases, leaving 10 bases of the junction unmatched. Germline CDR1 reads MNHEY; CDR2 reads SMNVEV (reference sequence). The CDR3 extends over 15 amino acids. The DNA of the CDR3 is TGTGCCAGCAGTTTTACAGGGGGCCTATTATTAGAAGCTTTCTTT. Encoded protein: CASSFTGGLLLEAFF.